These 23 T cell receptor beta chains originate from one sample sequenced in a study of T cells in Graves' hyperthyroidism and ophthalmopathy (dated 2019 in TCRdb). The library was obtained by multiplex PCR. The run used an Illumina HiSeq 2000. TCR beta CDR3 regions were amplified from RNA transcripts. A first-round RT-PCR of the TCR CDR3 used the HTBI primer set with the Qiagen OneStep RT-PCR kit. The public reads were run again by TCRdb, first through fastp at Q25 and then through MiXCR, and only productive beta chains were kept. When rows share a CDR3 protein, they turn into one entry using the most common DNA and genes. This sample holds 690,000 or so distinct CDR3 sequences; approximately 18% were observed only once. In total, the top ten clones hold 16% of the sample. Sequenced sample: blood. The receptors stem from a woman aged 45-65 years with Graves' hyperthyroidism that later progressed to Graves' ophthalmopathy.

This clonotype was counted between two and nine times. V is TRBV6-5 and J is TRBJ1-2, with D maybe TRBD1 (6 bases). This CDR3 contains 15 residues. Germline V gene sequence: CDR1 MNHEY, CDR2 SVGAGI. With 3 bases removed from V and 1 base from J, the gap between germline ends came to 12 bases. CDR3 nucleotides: TGTGCCAGCAGTTATAAGGGGGGAAATAACTATGGCTACACCTTC. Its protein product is CASSYKGGNNYGYTF.

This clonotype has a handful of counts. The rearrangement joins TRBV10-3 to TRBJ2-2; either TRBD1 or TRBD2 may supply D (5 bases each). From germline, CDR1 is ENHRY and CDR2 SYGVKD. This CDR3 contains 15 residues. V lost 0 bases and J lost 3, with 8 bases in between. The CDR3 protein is CAISESGTDTGELFF. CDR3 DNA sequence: TGTGCCATCAGTGAGTCGGGGACGGACACCGGGGAGCTGTTTTTT.

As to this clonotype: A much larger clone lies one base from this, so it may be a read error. CDR3: CASSSRGLLYNEQFF. CDR3 in DNA: TGTGCCAGCAGCTCACGGGGACTACTATACAATGAGCAGTTCTTC. This sequence joins TRBV3-1 and TRBJ2-1; 7 bases fit TRBD2. CDR1 is LGHDT and CDR2 is YNNKEL in the germline V gene (reference sequence). The CDR3 is 15 amino acids. V was pared by 5 bases and J by 4 bases, with 8 bases of the junction left unmatched.

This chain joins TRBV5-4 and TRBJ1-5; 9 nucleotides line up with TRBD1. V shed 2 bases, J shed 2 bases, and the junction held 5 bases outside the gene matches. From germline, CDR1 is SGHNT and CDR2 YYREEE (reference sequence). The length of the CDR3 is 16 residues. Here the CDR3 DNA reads TGTGCCAGCAGCTTTACGGGACAGGGACGCAATCAGCCCCAGCATTTT. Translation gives CASSFTGQGRNQPQHF.

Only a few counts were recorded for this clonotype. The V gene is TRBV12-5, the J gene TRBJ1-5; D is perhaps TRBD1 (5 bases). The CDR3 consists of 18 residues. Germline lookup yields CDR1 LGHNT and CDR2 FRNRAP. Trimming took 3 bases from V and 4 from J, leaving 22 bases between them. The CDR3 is CASGLVVGGTAPNQPQHF. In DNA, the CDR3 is TGTGCTAGTGGTTTAGTTGTTGGAGGGACCGCTCCAAATCAGCCCCAGCATTTT.

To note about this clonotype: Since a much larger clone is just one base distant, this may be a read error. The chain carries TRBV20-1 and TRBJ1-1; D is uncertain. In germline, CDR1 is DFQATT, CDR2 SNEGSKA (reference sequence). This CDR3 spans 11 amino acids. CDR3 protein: CSARVSTEALF. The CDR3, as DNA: TGCAGTGCTAGAGTTTCCACTGAAGCTCTCTTT.

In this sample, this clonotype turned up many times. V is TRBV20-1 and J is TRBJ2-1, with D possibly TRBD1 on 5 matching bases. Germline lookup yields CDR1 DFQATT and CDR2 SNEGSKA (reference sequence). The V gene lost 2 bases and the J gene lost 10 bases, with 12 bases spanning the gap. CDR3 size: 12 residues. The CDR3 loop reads CSARPGWGEQFF. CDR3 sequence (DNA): TGCAGTGCTAGACCTGGTTGGGGCGAGCAGTTCTTC.

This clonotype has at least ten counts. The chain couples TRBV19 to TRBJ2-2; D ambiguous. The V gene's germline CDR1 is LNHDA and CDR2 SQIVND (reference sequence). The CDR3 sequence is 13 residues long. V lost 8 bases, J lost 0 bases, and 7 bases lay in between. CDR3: CASRTTNTGELFF. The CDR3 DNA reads TGTGCCAGTCGGACCACGAACACCGGGGAGCTGTTTTTT.

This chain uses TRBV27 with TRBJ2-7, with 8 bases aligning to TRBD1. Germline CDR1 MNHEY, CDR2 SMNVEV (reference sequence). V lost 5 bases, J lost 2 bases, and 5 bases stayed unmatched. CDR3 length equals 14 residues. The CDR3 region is CASSVQGAAYEQYF. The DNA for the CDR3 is TGTGCCAGCAGTGTTCAGGGGGCGGCCTACGAGCAGTACTTC.

The CDR3 DNA sequence: TGCAGCGTACCCAGGACAGGGGGCAGAGATACGCAGTATTTT. Translated, it gives CSVPRTGGRDTQYF. The chain links TRBV29-1 to TRBJ2-3; TRBD1 agrees at 11 bases. CDR1 is SQVTM and CDR2 is ANQGSEA in the germline V gene. Trimming removed 6 bases from V and 5 bases from J; junction bases left unmatched: 7. The CDR3 contains 14 residues.

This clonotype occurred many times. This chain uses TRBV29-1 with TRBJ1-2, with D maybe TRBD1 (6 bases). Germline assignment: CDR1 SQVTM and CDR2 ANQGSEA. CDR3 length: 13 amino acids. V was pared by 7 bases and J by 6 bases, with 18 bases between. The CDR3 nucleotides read TGCAGCGCAACGGGGTACAGGGTAGATGGCTACACCTTC. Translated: CSATGYRVDGYTF.

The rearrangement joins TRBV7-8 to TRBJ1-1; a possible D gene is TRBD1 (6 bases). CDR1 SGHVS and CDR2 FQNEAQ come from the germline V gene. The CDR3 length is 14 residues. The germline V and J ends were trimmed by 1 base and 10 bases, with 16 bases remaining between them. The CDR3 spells CASSLEEGEVGAFF. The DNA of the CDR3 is TGTGCCAGCAGCTTAGAGGAGGGGGAAGTCGGAGCTTTCTTT.

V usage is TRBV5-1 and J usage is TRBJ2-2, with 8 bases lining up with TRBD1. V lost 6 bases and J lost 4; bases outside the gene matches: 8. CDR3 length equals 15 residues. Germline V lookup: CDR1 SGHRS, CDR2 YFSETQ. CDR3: CASKDRADSTGELFF. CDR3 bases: TGCGCCAGCAAGGACAGGGCGGATAGCACCGGGGAGCTGTTTTTT. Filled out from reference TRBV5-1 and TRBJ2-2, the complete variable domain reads KAGVTQTPRYLIKTRGQQVTLSCSPISGHRSVSWYQQTPGQGLQFLFEYFSETQRNKGNFPGRFSGRQFSNSRSEMNVSTLELGDSALYLCASKDRADSTGELFFGEGSRLTVL.

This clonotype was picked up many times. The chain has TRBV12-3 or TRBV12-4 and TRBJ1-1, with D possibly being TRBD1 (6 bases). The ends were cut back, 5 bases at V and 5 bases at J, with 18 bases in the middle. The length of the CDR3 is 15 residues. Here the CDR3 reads CASSSRTERGTEAFF. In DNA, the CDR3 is TGTGCCAGCAGTAGCCGGACAGAGCGTGGGACTGAAGCTTTCTTT.

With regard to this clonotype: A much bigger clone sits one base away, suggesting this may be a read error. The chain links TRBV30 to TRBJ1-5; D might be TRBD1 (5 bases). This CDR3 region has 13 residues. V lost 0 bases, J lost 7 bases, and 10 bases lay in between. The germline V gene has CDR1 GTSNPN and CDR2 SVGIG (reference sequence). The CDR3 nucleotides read TGTGCCTGGAGTGTACGGGGGGAGCAGCCCCAGCATTTT. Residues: CAWSVRGEQPQHF.

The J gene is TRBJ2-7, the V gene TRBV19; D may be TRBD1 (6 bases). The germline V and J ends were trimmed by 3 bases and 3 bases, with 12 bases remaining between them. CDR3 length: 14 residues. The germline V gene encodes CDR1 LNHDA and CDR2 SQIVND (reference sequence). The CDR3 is CASSMTGLFYEQYF. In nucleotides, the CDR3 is TGTGCCAGTAGTATGACAGGCTTGTTCTACGAGCAGTACTTC.

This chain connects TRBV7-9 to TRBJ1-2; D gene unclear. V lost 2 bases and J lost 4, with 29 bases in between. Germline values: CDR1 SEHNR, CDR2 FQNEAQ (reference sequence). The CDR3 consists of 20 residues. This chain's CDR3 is CASSLSAPVVGPEASYGYTF. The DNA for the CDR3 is TGTGCCAGCAGCTTATCCGCCCCGGTGGTTGGTCCCGAAGCAAGCTATGGCTACACCTTC.

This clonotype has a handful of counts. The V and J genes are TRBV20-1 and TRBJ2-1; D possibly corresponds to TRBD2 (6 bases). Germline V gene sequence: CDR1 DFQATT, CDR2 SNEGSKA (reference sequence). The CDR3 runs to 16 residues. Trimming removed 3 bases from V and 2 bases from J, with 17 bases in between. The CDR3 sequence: CSASEFGLKPYNEQFF. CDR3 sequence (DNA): TGCAGTGCTAGCGAGTTCGGACTAAAACCCTACAATGAGCAGTTCTTC.

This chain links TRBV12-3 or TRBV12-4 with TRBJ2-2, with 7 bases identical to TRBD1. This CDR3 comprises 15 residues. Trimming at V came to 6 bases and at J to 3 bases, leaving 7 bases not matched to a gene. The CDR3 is CASRSRQGDTGELFF. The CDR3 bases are TGTGCCAGCAGGAGTAGACAGGGCGACACCGGGGAGCTGTTTTTT.

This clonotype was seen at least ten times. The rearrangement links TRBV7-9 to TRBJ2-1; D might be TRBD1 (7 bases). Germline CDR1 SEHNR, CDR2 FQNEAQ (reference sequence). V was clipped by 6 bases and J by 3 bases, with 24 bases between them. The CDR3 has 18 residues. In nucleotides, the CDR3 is TGTGCCAGCAGACCAGGCGGGACAGAGACGCTCATCTACAATGAGCAGTTCTTC. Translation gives CASRPGGTETLIYNEQFF.

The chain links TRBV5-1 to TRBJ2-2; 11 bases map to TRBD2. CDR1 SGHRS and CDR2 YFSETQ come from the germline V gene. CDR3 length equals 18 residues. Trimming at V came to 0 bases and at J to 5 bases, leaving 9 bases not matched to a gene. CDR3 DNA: TGCGCCAGCAGCTTGGCGCTAGCGGGGGGCCTGGGGACCGGGGAGCTGTTTTTT. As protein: CASSLALAGGLGTGELFF. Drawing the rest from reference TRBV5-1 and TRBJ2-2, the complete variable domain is KAGVTQTPRYLIKTRGQQVTLSCSPISGHRSVSWYQQTPGQGLQFLFEYFSETQRNKGNFPGRFSGRQFSNSRSEMNVSTLELGDSALYLCASSLALAGGLGTGELFFGEGSRLTVL.

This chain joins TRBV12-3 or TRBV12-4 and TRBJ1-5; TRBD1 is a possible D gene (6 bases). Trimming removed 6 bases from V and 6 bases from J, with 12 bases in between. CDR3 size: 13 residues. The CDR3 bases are TGTGCCAGCAGATGGGGGGGCGGTCAGCCCCAGCATTTT. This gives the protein CASRWGGGQPQHF.

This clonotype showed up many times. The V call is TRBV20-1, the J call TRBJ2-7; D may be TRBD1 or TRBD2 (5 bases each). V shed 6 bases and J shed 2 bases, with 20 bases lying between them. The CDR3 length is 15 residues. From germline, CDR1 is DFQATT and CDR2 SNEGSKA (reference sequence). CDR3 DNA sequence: TGCAGTGCAAGGGACCTAACGGGGTACCCCTACGAGCAGTACTTC. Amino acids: CSARDLTGYPYEQYF.